The T cell receptor (beta chain) described here comes from a study of T-cell reconstitution after alpha-beta-depleted transplantation in children. The germline CDR1 and CDR2 sequences are DFQATT and SNEGSKA (reference sequence). Losses at the gene ends were 1 base for V and 4 bases for J; bases not matched to a gene: 4. The CDR3 extends over 14 amino acids. Researchers prepared the TCRbeta library using unique molecular identifiers, the study reports. TCRdb reprocessed the PCR reads via MiXCR and lists one record per CDR3 protein. The sample yields just under 550,000 distinct CDR3 sequences, 15% to 20% seen once.

Sample: PBMCs from the stem cell graft donor, taken from the stem cell graft. J is TRBJ2-7 and V is TRBV20-1, with 10 bases matching TRBD2. This TCR derives from a human donor who donated a stem cell graft to a child with acute lymphoblastic leukemia. CDR3 coding DNA: TGCAGTGCTAGAGGTTTGACTAGCGGGTACGAGCAGTACTTC. The encoded protein is CSARGLTSGYEQYF.